This is a list of T cell receptor beta chains from one sample in a study of T cells in Graves' hyperthyroidism and ophthalmopathy. MiXCR, applied by TCRdb to the multiplex PCR reads, yields one record per CDR3 protein. The data contain about 420,000 distinct CDR3 sequences, roughly 13% of them singletons. The sequenced material came from blood. The receptors come from a woman aged 18-29 years with Graves' hyperthyroidism. Each CDR3 is given with its conserved first and last residue. Size is omitted from some rows. Given values are once, few, many or a class for expanded clones.

j_gene	v_gene	abundance	CDR3aa
TRBJ1-1	TRBV7-6	many	CASSLEGLTEAFF
TRBJ2-3	TRBV7-2	many	CASSLDTLGRHTDTQYF
TRBJ1-5	TRBV24-1	many	CATSPTGGTNQPQHF
TRBJ1-2	TRBV6-1	many	CASSEDDRGSGYTF
TRBJ2-7	TRBV29-1	many	CSVLGNGLFPPRTYEQYF
TRBJ2-7	TRBV6-1	-	CASSYQPGLAYEQYF
TRBJ1-1	TRBV19	few	CASSKQDPAMNTEAFF
TRBJ1-5	TRBV12-3/TRBV12-4	many	CASRRTSNQPQHF
TRBJ2-1	TRBV28	-	CASRSGQGLHNEQFF
TRBJ1-2	TRBV4-3	few	CASSQDRDKGFSGYTF
TRBJ2-7	TRBV12-3/TRBV12-4	many	CASSLTGGQIEQYF
TRBJ2-7	TRBV6-2/TRBV6-3	-	CASSDPPEQYF
TRBJ1-2	TRBV24-1	many	CATAGDDYGYTF
TRBJ2-3	TRBV5-4	-	CASSTPSRADTQYF
TRBJ1-1	TRBV30	many	CAWSVPGVNTEAFF
TRBJ2-7	TRBV28	many	CASSLMGLAGNEQYF
TRBJ2-1	TRBV30	many	CAWSELAGWYNEQFF
TRBJ2-1	TRBV7-3	many	CASSQTSGNYNEQFF
TRBJ2-5	TRBV6-1	many	CASSGRDHFETQYF
TRBJ1-5	TRBV15	-	CATSRVQGAAQPQHF
TRBJ2-3	TRBV6-5	-	CASSYSIAGTQYF
TRBJ2-6	TRBV27	-	CASSSPLAGSFRSGANVLTF
TRBJ1-5	TRBV20-1	few	CSARSDLSNQPQHF
TRBJ1-2	TRBV5-1	-	CASSLAGSVDGYTF
TRBJ1-2	TRBV27	-	CASSPPGRSYGYTF
TRBJ2-7	TRBV20-1	many	CSARSLAGGYEQYF
TRBJ2-1	TRBV10-3	-	CAIGRGGSYNEQFF
TRBJ2-1	TRBV7-9	many	CASSLKNEQFF
TRBJ2-1	TRBV5-6	-	CASTFRGAGWNEQFF
TRBJ2-3	TRBV3-1	many	CASSPTAGLAGPRGDTQYF
TRBJ1-1	TRBV2	-	CASSEGPGNTEAFF
TRBJ1-1	TRBV11-2	once	CASSFEGRTEAFF
TRBJ2-3	TRBV6-5	many	CASSYFGLATDTQYF
TRBJ1-1	TRBV2	many	CASSEGGQENTEAFF
TRBJ2-3	TRBV7-6	many	CASSPAGADTQYF
TRBJ1-1	TRBV28	many	CASSPRNWKKNTEAFF
TRBJ1-4	TRBV28	many	CASSPHGPANEKLFF
TRBJ1-5	TRBV6-1	many	CASSAPGQRSNQPQHF
TRBJ2-5	TRBV6-1	many	CASRLTRSYYQETQYF
TRBJ2-3	TRBV29-1	many	CSVDLRESTDTQYF
TRBJ1-1	TRBV28	many	CASSFGRGTEAFF
TRBJ2-2	TRBV7-2	many	CASSMKGLAGVGGELFF